This TCR beta chain was identified during a study of T cells in Graves' hyperthyroidism and ophthalmopathy. From RNA transcripts, TCR beta CDR3 regions were amplified. The HTBI primer set served for first-round RT-PCR of the TCR CDR3. TCRdb independently ran MiXCR on the multiplex PCR reads; one entry per CDR3 protein. The sample includes some 440,000 distinct CDR3 sequences, around a sixth of them seen just once. Those with hyperthyroidism were 18 to 65 years old, newly diagnosed, and ill for under 2 months. Looked up from germline, CDR1 is DFQATT and CDR2 is SNEGSKA (reference sequence). The germline V and J ends were trimmed by 6 bases and 8 bases, with 20 bases remaining between them. The CDR3 has 14 amino acids.

This TCR came from a woman aged 18-29 years with Graves' hyperthyroidism. The sequenced sample was blood. The V and J genes are TRBV20-1 and TRBJ1-5, with D perhaps matching TRBD1 (5 bases). For the CDR3, the DNA is TGCAGTGCCAAAGGGGAGGGACTAGGGGAGCCCCAGCATTTT. It yields the protein CSAKGEGLGEPQHF.